This is a list of T cell receptor beta chains from one sample in a study of shared clonotypes between healthy human individuals. TCRdb's table, derived via immunoSEQ multiplex PCR, lists solely in-frame clones and lacks some. The sample records fewer than 3 million clones, just under 95% being singletons. The sequencing input was naive CD4+ T cells from PBMCs. The receptors derive from a man aged 18 to 29 in good health. Some clones in this sample may be carry-over from other donors' samples. The CDR3 runs from the conserved cysteine through the conserved F or W. The D gene is left open where the match is weak. Where a row states a size, it is once, few, many or the class of an expanded clone; other rows omit it.

NA	TRBJ2-2	NA	TRBV2	TGTGCCAGCAGTGAAAAGGCTAGTACCGGGGAGCTGTTTTTT	CASSEKASTGELFF
TRBD2	TRBJ2-5	NA	TRBV5-4	TGTGCCAGCAGCTTGGGACTAGCGGGTTTACAAGAGACCCAGTACTTC	CASSLGLAGLQETQYF
NA	TRBJ2-1	NA	TRBV9	TGTGCCAGCAGTGTCATGGGGGGCTCCTACAATGAGCAGTTCTTC	CASSVMGGSYNEQFF
TRBD1	TRBJ1-2	NA	TRBV6-1	TGTGCCAGCAGTGACCAGGGACAGGGGCACTATGGCTACACCTTC	CASSDQGQGHYGYTF
NA	TRBJ1-1	few	TRBV5-1	TGCGCCAGCCATAGGCAGGGGAACACTGAAGCTTTCTTT	CASHRQGNTEAFF
TRBD1	TRBJ2-7	NA	TRBV5-1	TGCGCCAGCAGCGTGATACCGGGACAGGGGGGCGAGCAGTACTTC	CASSVIPGQGGEQYF
NA	TRBJ2-1	NA	TRBV10-3	TGTGCCATCAGTGGGGACACCTACAATGAGCAGTTCTTC	CAISGDTYNEQFF
TRBD1	TRBJ2-2	NA	TRBV28	TGTGCCAGCAGGGTGACAGGGGGCCTCGGCGGGGAGCTGTTTTTT	CASRVTGGLGGELFF
NA	TRBJ2-1	NA	TRBV29-1	TGCACGGCGAAAATTGTCCAGGCCAACTCCTACAATGAGCAGTTCTTC	CTAKIVQANSYNEQFF
NA	TRBJ2-2	NA	TRBV15	TGTGCCACCAGCAGAGACGGGGCCTCGAACACCGGGGAGCTGTTTTTT	CATSRDGASNTGELFF